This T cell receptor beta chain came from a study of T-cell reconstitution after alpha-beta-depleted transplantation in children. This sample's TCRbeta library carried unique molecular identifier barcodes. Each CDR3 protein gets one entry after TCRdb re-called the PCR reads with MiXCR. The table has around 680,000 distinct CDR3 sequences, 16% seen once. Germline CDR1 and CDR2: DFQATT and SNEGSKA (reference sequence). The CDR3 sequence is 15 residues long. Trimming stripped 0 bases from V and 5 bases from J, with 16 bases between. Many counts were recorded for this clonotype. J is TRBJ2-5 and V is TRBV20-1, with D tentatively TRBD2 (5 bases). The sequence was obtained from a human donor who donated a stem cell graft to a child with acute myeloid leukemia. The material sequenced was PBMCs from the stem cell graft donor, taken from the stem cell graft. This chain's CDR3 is CSARDLSGSRETQYF. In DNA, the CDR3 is TGCAGTGCTAGAGATCTTTCGGGGAGTAGGGAGACCCAGTACTTC.